These T cell receptor beta chains were read from a single sample in a study of CD8 T cells in Susac syndrome. Each CDR3 protein gets one entry after TCRdb re-called the immunoSEQ multiplex PCR reads with MiXCR. The table records under 350,000 distinct CDR3 sequences, approximately 90% of them present only once. The sequencing input was CD4+ T cells from PBMCs. All receptors come from a human donor with multiple sclerosis. Both conserved end residues are part of each CDR3. The D gene is left open where the match is weak. Clone size appears in some rows only: once, few, many, or a class for an expanded clone.

j_call | v_call | d_call | clone_size | cdr3_nt | cdr3_aa
TRBJ1-1 | TRBV19 | TRBD1 | NA | TGTGCCAGTAGTCCCCCCGACAGGGGATGGACTGAAGCTTTCTTT | CASSPPDRGWTEAFF
TRBJ2-7 | TRBV20-1 | TRBD2 | NA | TGCAGTGCTAGAGATCAGGCGGGAGTCGAGCAGTACTTC | CSARDQAGVEQYF
TRBJ2-1 | TRBV19 | TRBD2 | NA | TGTGCCAGTAGTATGGGCGGGAGCTCCTACAATGAGCAGTTCTTC | CASSMGGSSYNEQFF
TRBJ2-1 | TRBV7-3 | TRBD2 | few | TGTGCCAGCAGTAGCGGGTCCTACAATGAGCAGTTCTTC | CASSSGSYNEQFF
TRBJ2-2 | TRBV6-2/TRBV6-3 | NA | NA | TGTGCCAGCAGTCTGCGGGACACCGGGGAGCTGTTTTTT | CASSLRDTGELFF
TRBJ2-2 | TRBV29-1 | NA | once | TGCAGCGTTGACGCCAGGAACACCGGGGAGCTGTTTTTT | CSVDARNTGELFF
TRBJ2-2 | TRBV5-1 | NA | few | TGCGCCAGCAGCACCCCTTGGGGAGCCGGGGAGCTGTTTTTT | CASSTPWGAGELFF
TRBJ2-4 | TRBV19 | TRBD2 | NA | TGTGCCAGTACCCCCCGCGGGGGAGGCAAAAACATTCAGTACTTC | CASTPRGGGKNIQYF
TRBJ1-1 | TRBV4-3 | TRBD1 | NA | TGCGCCAGCAGTCGCCTTGGGACAGGGCGCACTGAAGCTTTCTTT | CASSRLGTGRTEAFF
TRBJ2-1 | TRBV18 | NA | NA | TGTGCCAGCTCACCTCCACCCTTTCGGAGCTCCTACAATGAGCAGTTCTTC | CASSPPPFRSSYNEQFF
TRBJ1-1 | TRBV6-5 | TRBD1 | NA | TGTGCCAGCAGCTTTGACAGGGTGACTGAAGCTTTCTTT | CASSFDRVTEAFF
TRBJ2-5 | TRBV30 | NA | NA | TGTGCCTGGAGCCCGGGCCTCCAAGAGACCCAGTACTTC | CAWSPGLQETQYF
TRBJ2-3 | TRBV20-1 | NA | NA | TGCAGTGCCCCATCCACAGATACGCAGTATTTT | CSAPSTDTQYF
TRBJ1-1 | TRBV7-3 | NA | once | TGTGCCAGCAGCTTAACCATAAACACTGAAGCTTTCTTT | CASSLTINTEAFF
TRBJ2-2 | TRBV27 | NA | NA | TGTGCCAGCAGTTCCAGTTCCCGGGGGCGGGGCGGGGAGCTGTTTTTT | CASSSSSRGRGGELFF
TRBJ1-2 | TRBV27 | NA | NA | TGTGCCAGCAGTCCCAGTAGTCGGGGGCCCTATGGCTACACCTTC | CASSPSSRGPYGYTF
TRBJ2-3 | TRBV28 | NA | NA | TGTGCCAGTAGGGGGGGGGATGCGGATACGCAGTATTTT | CASRGGDADTQYF
TRBJ2-1 | TRBV2 | TRBD2 | NA | TGTGCCAGCAGCCCAACGGGACTAGCGGGGGATGAGCAGTTCTTC | CASSPTGLAGDEQFF
TRBJ2-5 | TRBV12-3/TRBV12-4 | NA | once | TGTGCCACCACCACGGGCGGGGCTTTTCAAGAGACCCAGTACTTC | CATTTGGAFQETQYF
TRBJ1-5 | TRBV7-2 | NA | NA | TGTGCCAGCAGCTCTACCCGATTTAACCAGCCCCAGCATTTT | CASSSTRFNQPQHF
TRBJ2-4 | TRBV6-2/TRBV6-3 | NA | NA | TGTGCCAGCAGTTACTCGCAGAGTCGGGCTCTAGCCAAAAACATTCAGTACTTC | CASSYSQSRALAKNIQYF
TRBJ2-1 | TRBV12-3/TRBV12-4 | NA | NA | TGTGCCAGCAGAAGGACCGAAAATGAGCAGTTCTTC | CASRRTENEQFF